This T cell receptor (beta chain) was captured in a study of monozygotic twins with inflammatory bowel disease. Study-wide results and limits: Clonotype sharing was lower in IBD patients than healthy twins, most markedly with disease activity.

From the 5' RACE reads, TCRdb lists one entry per CDR3 protein and no DNA. Its listing shows approximately 420,000 distinct CDR3 sequences. The CDR3 has 12 residues. Germline-derived CDR1 and CDR2 are KGHDR and SFDVKD. Regarding this clonotype: Its antigen is not identified.

The receptor comes from a human donor with ulcerative colitis or Crohn's disease, or a healthy co-twin of an affected twin (not recorded which). Sample: blood. This chain uses TRBV24-1 with TRBJ1-2; TCRdb selects TRBD1, and the lack of DNA leaves this call unchecked. Here the CDR3 reads CATSDPGRGYTF.